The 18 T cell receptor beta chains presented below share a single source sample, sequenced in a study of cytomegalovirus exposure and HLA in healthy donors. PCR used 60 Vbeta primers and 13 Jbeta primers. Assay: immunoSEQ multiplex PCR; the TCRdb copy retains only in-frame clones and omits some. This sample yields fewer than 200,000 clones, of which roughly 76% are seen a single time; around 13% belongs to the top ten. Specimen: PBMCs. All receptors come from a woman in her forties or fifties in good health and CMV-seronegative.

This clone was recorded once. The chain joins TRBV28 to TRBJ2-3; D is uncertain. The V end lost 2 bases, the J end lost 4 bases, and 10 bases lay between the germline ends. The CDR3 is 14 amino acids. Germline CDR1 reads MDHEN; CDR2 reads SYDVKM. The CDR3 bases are TGTGCCAGCAGTTTAGAGCAAGAGGCAGATACGCAGTATTTT. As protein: CASSLEQEADTQYF.

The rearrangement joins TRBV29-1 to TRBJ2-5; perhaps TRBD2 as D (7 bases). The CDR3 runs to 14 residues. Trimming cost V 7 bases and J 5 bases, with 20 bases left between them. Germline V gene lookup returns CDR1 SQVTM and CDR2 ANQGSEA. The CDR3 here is CSASLGGGGETQYF. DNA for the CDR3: TGCAGCGCCTCCCTAGGGGGGGGCGGGGAGACCCAGTACTTC.

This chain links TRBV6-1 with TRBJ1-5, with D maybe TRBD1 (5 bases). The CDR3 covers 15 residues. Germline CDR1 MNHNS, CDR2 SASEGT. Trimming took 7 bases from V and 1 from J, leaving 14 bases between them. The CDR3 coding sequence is TGTGCCAGCATCCCCAGGGATAAGAGCAATCAGCCCCAGCATTTT. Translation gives CASIPRDKSNQPQHF.

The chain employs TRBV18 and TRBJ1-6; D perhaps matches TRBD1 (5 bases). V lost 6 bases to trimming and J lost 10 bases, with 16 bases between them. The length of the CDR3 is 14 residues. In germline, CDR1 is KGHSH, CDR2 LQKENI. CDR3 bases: TGTGCCAGCTCCGCGGGGGGGGTATTCTCACCCCTCCACTTT. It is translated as CASSAGGVFSPLHF.

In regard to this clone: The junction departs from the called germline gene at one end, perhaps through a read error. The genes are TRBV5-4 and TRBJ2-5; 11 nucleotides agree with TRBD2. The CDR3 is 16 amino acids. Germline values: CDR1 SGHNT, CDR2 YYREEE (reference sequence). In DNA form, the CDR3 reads TGTGCCAGCAGCTTGAGGGGTCTAGCGGGGGGAGAGGCCCAGTACTTC. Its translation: CASSLRGLAGGEAQYF.

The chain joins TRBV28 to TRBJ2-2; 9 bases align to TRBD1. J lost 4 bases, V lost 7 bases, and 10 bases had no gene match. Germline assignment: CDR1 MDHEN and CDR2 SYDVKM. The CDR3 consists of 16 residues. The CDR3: CASTKQGAGVTGELFF. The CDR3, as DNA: TGTGCCAGCACGAAACAGGGGGCGGGAGTCACCGGGGAGCTGTTTTTT.

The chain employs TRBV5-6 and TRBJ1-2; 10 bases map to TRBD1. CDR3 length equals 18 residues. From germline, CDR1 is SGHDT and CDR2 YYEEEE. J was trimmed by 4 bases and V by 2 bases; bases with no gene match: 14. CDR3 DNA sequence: TGTGCCAGCAGCTTCCGGGACAGGGGTTTCGCCCCGGGCTATGGCTACACCTTC. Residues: CASSFRDRGFAPGYGYTF.

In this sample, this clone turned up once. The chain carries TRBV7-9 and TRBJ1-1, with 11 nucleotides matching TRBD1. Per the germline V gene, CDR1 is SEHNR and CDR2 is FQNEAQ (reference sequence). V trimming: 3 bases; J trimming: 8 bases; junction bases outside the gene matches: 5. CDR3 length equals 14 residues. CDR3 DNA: TGTGCCAGCAGCTTGGACAGGGGGCAACGAGAAGCTTTCTTT. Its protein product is CASSLDRGQREAFF.

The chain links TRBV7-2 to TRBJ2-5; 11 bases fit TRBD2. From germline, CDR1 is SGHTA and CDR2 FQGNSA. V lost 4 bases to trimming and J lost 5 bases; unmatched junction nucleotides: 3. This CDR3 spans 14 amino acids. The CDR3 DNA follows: TGTGCCAGCAGCTCGGGACTAGCGGCCGAGACCCAGTACTTC. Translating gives CASSSGLAAETQYF.

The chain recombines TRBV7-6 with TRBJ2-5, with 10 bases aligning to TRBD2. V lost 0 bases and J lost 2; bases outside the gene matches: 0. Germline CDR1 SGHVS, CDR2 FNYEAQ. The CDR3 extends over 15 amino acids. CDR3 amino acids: CASSLASGRQETQYF. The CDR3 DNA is TGTGCCAGCAGCTTAGCTAGCGGGAGGCAAGAGACCCAGTACTTC.

This CDR3 reads CASSLYRARNTEAFF. CDR3 bases: TGTGCCAGCAGTTTATACAGGGCGAGGAACACTGAAGCTTTCTTT. The chain links TRBV28 to TRBJ1-1, with a weak D call TRBD1 (6 bases). This CDR3 region has 15 residues. V was shortened by 1 base and J by 1 base, with 10 bases between the two germline ends. Germline-derived CDR1 and CDR2 are MDHEN and SYDVKM.

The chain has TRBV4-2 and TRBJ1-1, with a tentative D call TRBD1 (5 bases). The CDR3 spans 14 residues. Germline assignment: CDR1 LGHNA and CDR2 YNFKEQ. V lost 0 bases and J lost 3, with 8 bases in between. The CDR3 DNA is TGTGCCAGCAGCCAAGATTGGGGGGACACTGAAGCTTTCTTT. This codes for CASSQDWGDTEAFF.

Written as DNA, the CDR3 is TGTGCCACCAGCCTATTTACCACAGGGACGGGGTTCGAAAAACTGTTTTTT. This sequence encodes CATSLFTTGTGFEKLFF. V usage is TRBV15 and J usage is TRBJ1-4; perhaps TRBD1 as D (6 bases). The CDR3 covers 17 residues. The germline V and J ends were trimmed by 5 bases and 8 bases, with 24 bases remaining between them. CDR1 is LNHNV, CDR2 YYDKDF, per germline (reference sequence).

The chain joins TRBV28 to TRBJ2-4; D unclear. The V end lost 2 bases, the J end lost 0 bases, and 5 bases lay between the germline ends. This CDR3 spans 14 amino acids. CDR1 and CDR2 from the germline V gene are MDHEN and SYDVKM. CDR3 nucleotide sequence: TGTGCCAGCAGTTTACCGGTAGCCAAAAACATTCAGTACTTC. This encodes CASSLPVAKNIQYF.

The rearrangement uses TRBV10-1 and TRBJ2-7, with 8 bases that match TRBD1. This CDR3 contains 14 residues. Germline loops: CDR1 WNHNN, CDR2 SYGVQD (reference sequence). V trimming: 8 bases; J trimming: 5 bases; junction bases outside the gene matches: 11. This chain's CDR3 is CASPRTGIKDEQYF. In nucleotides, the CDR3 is TGCGCCAGCCCCCGGACAGGGATAAAGGACGAGCAGTACTTC.

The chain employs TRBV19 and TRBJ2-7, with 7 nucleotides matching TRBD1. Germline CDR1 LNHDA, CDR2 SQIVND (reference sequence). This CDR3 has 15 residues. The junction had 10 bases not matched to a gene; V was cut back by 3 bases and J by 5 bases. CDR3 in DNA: TGTGCCAGTAGTATGGTTGGGACAGCCGGACACGAGCAGTACTTC. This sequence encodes CASSMVGTAGHEQYF.

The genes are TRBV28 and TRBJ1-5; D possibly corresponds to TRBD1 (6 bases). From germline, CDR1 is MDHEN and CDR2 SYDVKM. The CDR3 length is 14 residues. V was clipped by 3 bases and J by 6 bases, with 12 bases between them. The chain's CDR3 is CASSFRDTFQPQHF. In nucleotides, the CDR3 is TGTGCCAGCAGTTTCCGGGACACCTTTCAGCCCCAGCATTTT.

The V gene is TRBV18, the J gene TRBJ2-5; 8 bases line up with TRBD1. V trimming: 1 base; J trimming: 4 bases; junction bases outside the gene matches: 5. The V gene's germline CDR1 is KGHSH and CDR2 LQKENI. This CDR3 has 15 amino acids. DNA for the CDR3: TGTGCCAGCTCACCACGGGATACAGGGGGAGAGACCCAGTACTTC. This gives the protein CASSPRDTGGETQYF. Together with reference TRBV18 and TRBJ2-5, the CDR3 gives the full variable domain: NAGVMQNPRHLVRRRGQEARLRCSPMKGHSHVYWYRQLPEEGLKFMVYLQKENIIDESGMPKERFSAEFPKEGPSILRIQQVVRGDSAAYFCASSPRDTGGETQYFGPGTRLLVL.